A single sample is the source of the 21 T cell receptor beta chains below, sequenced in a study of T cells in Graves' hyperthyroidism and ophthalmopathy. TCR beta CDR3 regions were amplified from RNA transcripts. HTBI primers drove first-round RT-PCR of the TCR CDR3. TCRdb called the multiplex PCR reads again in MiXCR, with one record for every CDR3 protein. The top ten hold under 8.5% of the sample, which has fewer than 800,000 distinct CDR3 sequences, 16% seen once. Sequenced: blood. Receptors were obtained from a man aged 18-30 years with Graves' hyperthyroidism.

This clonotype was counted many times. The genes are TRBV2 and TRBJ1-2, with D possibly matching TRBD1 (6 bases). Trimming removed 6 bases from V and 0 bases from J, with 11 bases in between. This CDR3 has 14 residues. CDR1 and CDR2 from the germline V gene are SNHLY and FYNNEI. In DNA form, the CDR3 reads TGTGCCAGCAGGGAGGACAGATCTAACTATGGCTACACCTTC. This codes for CASREDRSNYGYTF. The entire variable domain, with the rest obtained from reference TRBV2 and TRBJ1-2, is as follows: EPEVTQTPSHQVTQMGQEVILRCVPISNHLYFYWYRQILGQKVEFLVSFYNNEISEKSEIFDDQFSVERPDGSNFTLKIRSTKLEDSAMYFCASREDRSNYGYTFGSGTRLTVV.

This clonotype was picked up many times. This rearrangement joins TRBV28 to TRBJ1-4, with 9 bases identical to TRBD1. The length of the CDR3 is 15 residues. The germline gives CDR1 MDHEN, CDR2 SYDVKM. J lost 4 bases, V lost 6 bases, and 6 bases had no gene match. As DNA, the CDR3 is TGTGCCAGCAGCGAGCCGGGACAGGGTAATGAAAAACTGTTTTTT. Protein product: CASSEPGQGNEKLFF.

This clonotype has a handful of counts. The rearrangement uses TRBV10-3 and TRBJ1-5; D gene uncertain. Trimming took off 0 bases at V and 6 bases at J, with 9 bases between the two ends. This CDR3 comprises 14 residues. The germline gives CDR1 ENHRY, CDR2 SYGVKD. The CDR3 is CAISESAGIQPQHF. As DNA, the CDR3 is TGTGCCATCAGTGAGTCGGCGGGGATTCAGCCCCAGCATTTT.

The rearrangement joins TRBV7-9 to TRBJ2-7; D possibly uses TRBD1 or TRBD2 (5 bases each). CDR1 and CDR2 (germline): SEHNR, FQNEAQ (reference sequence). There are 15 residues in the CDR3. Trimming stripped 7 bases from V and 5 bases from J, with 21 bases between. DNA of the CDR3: TGTGCCAGCACCGTCACGGGGCGGACCGGGGACGAGCAGTACTTC. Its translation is CASTVTGRTGDEQYF.

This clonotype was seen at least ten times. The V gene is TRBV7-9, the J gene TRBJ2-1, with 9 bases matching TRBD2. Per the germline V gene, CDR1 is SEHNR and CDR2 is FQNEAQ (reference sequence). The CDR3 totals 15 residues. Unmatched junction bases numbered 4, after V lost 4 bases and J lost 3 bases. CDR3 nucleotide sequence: TGTGCCAGCAGCTATCTAGCGGGGAACTACAATGAGCAGTTCTTC. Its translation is CASSYLAGNYNEQFF.

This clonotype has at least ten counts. This CDR3 is CASSQATTNEKLFF. The DNA for the CDR3 is TGTGCCAGCAGCCAAGCAACAACTAATGAAAAACTGTTTTTT. J is TRBJ1-4 and V is TRBV3-1; the D is unclear. Germline CDR1 LGHDT, CDR2 YNNKEL (reference sequence). V was clipped by 1 base and J by 0 bases, with 3 bases between them. The CDR3 has 14 residues.

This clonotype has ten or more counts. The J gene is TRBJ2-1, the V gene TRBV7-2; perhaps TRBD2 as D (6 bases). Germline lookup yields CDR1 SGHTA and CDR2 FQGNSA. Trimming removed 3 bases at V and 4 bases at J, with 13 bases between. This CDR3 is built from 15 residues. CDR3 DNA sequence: TGTGCCAGCAGCTTCATCCCTGGGGGGTACAATGAGCAGTTCTTC. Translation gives CASSFIPGGYNEQFF.

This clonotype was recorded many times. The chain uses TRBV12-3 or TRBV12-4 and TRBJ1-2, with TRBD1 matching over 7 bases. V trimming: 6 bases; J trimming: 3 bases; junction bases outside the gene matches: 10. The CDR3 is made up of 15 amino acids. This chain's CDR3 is CASSPSVGGHYGYTF. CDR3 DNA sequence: TGTGCCAGCAGCCCCTCGGTAGGGGGCCACTATGGCTACACCTTC.

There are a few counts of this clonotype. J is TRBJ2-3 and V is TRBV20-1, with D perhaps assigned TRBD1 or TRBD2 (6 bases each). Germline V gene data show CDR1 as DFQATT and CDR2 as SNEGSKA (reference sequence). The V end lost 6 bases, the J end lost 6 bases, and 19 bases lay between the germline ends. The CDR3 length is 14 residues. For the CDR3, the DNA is TGCAGTGCCAGTAGCGGAGGGGGGCGTGATACGCAGTATTTT. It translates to CSASSGGGRDTQYF.

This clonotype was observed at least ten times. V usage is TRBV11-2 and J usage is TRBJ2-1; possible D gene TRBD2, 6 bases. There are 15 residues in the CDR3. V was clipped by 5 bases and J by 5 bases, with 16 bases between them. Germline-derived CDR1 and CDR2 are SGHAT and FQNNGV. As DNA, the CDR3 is TGTGCCAGCAGCAGGGAGGTGGCGGGACACAATGAGCAGTTCTTC. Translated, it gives CASSREVAGHNEQFF.

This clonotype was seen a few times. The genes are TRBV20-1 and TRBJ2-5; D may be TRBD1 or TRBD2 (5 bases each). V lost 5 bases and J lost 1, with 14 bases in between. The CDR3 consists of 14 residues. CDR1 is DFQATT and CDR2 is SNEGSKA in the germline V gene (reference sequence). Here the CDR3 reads CSAPSHGTQETQYF. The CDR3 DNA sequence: TGCAGTGCTCCTTCCCACGGGACCCAAGAGACCCAGTACTTC.

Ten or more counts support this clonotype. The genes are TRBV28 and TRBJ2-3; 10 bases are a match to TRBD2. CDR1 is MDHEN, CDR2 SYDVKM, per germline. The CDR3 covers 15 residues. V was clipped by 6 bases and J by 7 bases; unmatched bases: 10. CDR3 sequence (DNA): TGTGCCAGCAGGATAGCGGGAGGTGTCACTAATACGCAGTATTTT. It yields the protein CASRIAGGVTNTQYF.

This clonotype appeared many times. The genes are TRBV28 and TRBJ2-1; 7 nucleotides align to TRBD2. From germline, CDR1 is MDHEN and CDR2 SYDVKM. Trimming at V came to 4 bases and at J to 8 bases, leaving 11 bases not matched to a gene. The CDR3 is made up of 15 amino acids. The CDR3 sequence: CASSSTGLDFDEQFF. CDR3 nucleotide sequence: TGTGCCAGCAGTTCCACAGGACTAGACTTCGATGAGCAGTTCTTC.

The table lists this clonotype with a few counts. CDR3 DNA: TGCGCCAGCAGCCAAGGACTAGAAGAGACCCAGTACTTC. This gives the protein CASSQGLEETQYF. The chain employs TRBV4-3 and TRBJ2-5; possibly TRBD2 for D (6 bases). V dropped 1 base and J dropped 3 bases, with 6 bases sitting between them. The CDR3 is 13 residues long. The V gene's germline CDR1 is LGHNA and CDR2 YSLEER.

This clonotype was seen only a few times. The chain's CDR3 is CASSADHGLDGYTF. For the CDR3, the DNA is TGTGCCAGCAGCGCCGATCATGGACTCGATGGCTACACCTTC. J is TRBJ1-2 and V is TRBV9; D gene unclear. CDR3 length equals 14 residues. V gave up 3 bases and J gave up 6 bases, with 15 bases separating them. Per the germline V gene, CDR1 is SGDLS and CDR2 is YYNGEE.

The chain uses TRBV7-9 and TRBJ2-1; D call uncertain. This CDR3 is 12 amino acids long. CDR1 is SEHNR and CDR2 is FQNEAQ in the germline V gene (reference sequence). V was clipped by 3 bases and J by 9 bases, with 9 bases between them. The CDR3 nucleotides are TGTGCCAGCAGCTTTGCCCGAAGTGAGCAGTTCTTC. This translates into CASSFARSEQFF. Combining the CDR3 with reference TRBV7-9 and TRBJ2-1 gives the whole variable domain DTGVSQNPRHKITKRGQNVTFRCDPISEHNRLYWYRQTLGQGPEFLTYFQNEAQLEKSRLLSDRFSAERPKGSFSTLEIQRTEQGDSAMYLCASSFARSEQFFGPGTRLTVL.

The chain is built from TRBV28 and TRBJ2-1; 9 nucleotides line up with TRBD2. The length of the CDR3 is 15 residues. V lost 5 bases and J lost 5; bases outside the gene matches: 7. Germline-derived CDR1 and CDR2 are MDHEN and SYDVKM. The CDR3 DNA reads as TGTGCCAGCAGTGGGAGCGGGGGGACAGACAATGAGCAGTTCTTC. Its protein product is CASSGSGGTDNEQFF.

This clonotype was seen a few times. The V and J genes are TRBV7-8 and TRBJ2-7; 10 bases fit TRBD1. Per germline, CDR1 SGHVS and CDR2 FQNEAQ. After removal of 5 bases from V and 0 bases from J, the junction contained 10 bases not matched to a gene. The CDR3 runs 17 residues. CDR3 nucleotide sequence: TGTGCCAGCAGCGCTAGGACAGGGGGAATTCTCTCCTACGAGCAGTACTTC. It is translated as CASSARTGGILSYEQYF. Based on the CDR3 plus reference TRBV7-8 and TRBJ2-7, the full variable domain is GAGVSQSPRYKVAKRGQDVALRCDPISGHVSLFWYQQALGQGPEFLTYFQNEAQLDKSGLPSDRFFAERPEGSVSTLKIQRTQQEDSAVYLCASSARTGGILSYEQYFGPGTRLTVT.

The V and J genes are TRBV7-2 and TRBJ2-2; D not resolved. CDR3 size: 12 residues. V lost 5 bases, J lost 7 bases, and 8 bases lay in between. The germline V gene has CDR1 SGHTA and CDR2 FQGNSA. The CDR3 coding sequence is TGTGCCAGCAGCCCGCCAATCGGGGAGCTGTTTTTT. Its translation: CASSPPIGELFF.

CDR3 DNA sequence: TGTGCCAGCAGCTTAAAACCCGGGACGGTCTACTACGAGCAGTACTTC. Translated: CASSLKPGTVYYEQYF. This sequence joins TRBV7-9 and TRBJ2-7; perhaps D is TRBD1 or TRBD2 (5 bases each). CDR1 is SEHNR and CDR2 is FQNEAQ in the germline V gene (reference sequence). The CDR3 consists of 16 residues. The V gene lost 2 bases and the J gene lost 3 bases, with 17 bases spanning the gap.

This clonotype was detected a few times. CDR3 protein: CASSPGTVSQHF. CDR3 nucleotides: TGTGCCAGCAGTCCCGGGACAGTATCCCAGCATTTT. This chain connects TRBV12-3 or TRBV12-4 to TRBJ1-5; 7 bases map to TRBD1. The CDR3 consists of 12 residues. J was trimmed by 11 bases and V by 5 bases; bases with no gene match: 6.